Listed below are T cell receptor beta chains from one sample, sequenced in a study of cytomegalovirus exposure and HLA in healthy donors. Only in-frame clones appear in the TCRdb table, and some are missing; sequencing was by immunoSEQ multiplex PCR. This sample carries 260,000 or so clones, around 90% of them seen once, and the ten largest clones take 2.5% to 3.5%. The sequenced sample consisted of PBMCs. The receptors stem from a young woman in good health and CMV-seronegative. The CDR3 runs from the conserved cysteine through the conserved F or W. D genes are given only for firm matches. Rows may omit the clone size; those that give it use once, few, many or a size class.

TRBJ2-3 TRBV19 . . 16 CASSPGRHHRTDTQYF TGTGCCAGTAGTCCAGGACGGCACCACCGCACAGATACGCAGTATTTT
TRBJ2-7 TRBV11-2 . . 12 CASSLDRYEQYF TGTGCCAGCAGCTTAGATAGGTACGAGCAGTACTTC
TRBJ2-1 TRBV7-3 TRBD2 few 15 CASSPASGPYNEQFF TGTGCCAGCAGCCCTGCTAGCGGACCCTACAATGAGCAGTTCTTC
TRBJ2-7 TRBV4-2 TRBD2 . 17 CASSRTSGRAWAYEQYF TGTGCCAGCAGCCGGACTAGCGGGAGGGCTTGGGCCTACGAGCAGTACTTC
TRBJ2-5 TRBV7-3 . few 13 CASSQGVGETQYF TGTGCCAGCAGCCAAGGGGTGGGAGAGACCCAGTACTTC
TRBJ2-2 TRBV19 TRBD2 . 18 CASGTGTSGPSYTGELFF TGTGCCAGCGGAACCGGGACTAGCGGCCCTTCTTACACCGGGGAGCTGTTTTTT
TRBJ1-5 TRBV28 TRBD1 . 14 CASREGARNQPQHF TGTGCCAGCAGGGAGGGGGCGCGAAATCAGCCCCAGCATTTT
TRBJ2-2 TRBV5-4 TRBD2 . 16 CASSSLFTGGTGELFF TGTGCCAGCAGCTCGCTGTTCACGGGGGGAACCGGGGAGCTGTTTTTT
TRBJ1-1 TRBV18 . . 16 CASSLLRPGSETEAFF TGTGCCAGCTCACTATTAAGGCCGGGATCAGAAACTGAAGCTTTCTTT
TRBJ2-5 TRBV7-8 . . 14 CASSLVPGQETQYF TGTGCCAGCAGCTTAGTTCCAGGGCAAGAGACCCAGTACTTC
TRBJ2-7 TRBV15 TRBD1 . 16 CATSRALGQGSNEQYF TGTGCCACCAGCAGAGCCCTGGGACAGGGATCGAACGAGCAGTACTTC
TRBJ2-2 TRBV9 TRBD1 . 17 CASSVSRTGGDTGELFF TGTGCCAGCAGCGTCTCCCGGACAGGGGGTGACACCGGGGAGCTGTTTTTT
TRBJ2-7 TRBV4-1 . . 15 CASSPVGRGTYEQYF TGCGCCAGCAGTCCAGTCGGGCGCGGGACCTACGAGCAGTACTTC
TRBJ2-7 TRBV27 . . 14 CASSLLKGVYEQYF TGTGCCAGCAGTTTACTTAAAGGAGTCTACGAGCAGTACTTC
TRBJ1-4 TRBV2 . few 11 CARLFENRLFF TGTGCCAGATTATTTGAAAACAGACTGTTTTTT
TRBJ2-3 TRBV5-6 . . 16 CASSFVRGRGSDTQYF TGTGCCAGCAGCTTCGTTCGGGGAAGAGGGTCAGATACGCAGTATTTT
TRBJ2-5 TRBV6-5 . . 13 CASSYGVQETQYF TGTGCCAGCAGTTACGGGGTACAAGAGACCCAGTACTTC
TRBJ2-7 TRBV28 TRBD2 once 15 CASSLASGEVGEQYF TGTGCCAGCAGTTTAGCTAGCGGGGAGGTTGGCGAGCAGTACTTC
TRBJ2-1 TRBV11-3 TRBD1 . 15 CASSATGQNYNEQFF TGTGCCAGCAGTGCCACGGGACAGAATTACAATGAGCAGTTCTTC
TRBJ2-7 TRBV14 TRBD1 . 15 CASSLPGQGLYEQYF TGTGCCAGCAGCCTCCCGGGACAGGGGCTCTACGAGCAGTACTTC
TRBJ2-1 TRBV27 . . 13 CASSVASANEQFF TGTGCCAGCAGCGTGGCTAGCGCCAATGAGCAGTTCTTC
TRBJ2-5 TRBV5-1 . . 15 CASSLVSSPQETQYF TGCGCCAGCAGCTTGGTGTCTAGCCCACAAGAGACCCAGTACTTC
TRBJ2-5 TRBV5-6 TRBD2 . 16 CASSSTLAGETETQYF TGTGCCAGCAGCTCTACCCTAGCGGGAGAAACAGAGACCCAGTACTTC
TRBJ2-1 TRBV28 TRBD2 . 13 CASITSGYNEQFF TGTGCCAGCATAACTAGCGGCTACAATGAGCAGTTCTTC
TRBJ2-7 TRBV4-1 TRBD2 . 14 CASRSLAGRYEQYF TGCGCCAGCAGAAGCCTAGCGGGCCGCTACGAGCAGTACTTC
TRBJ2-7 TRBV5-1 . . 15 CASSLGVSGYYEQYF TGCGCCAGCAGCTTGGGGGTTAGCGGCTACTACGAGCAGTACTTC
TRBJ2-4 TRBV25-1 TRBD2 . 17 CASSAPGTSGIKNIQYF TGTGCCAGCAGTGCCCCCGGGACTAGCGGAATTAAAAACATTCAGTACTTC
TRBJ2-7 TRBV4-3 . . 16 CASSQDLAGSSYEQYF TGCGCCAGCAGCCAAGATTTGGCAGGGAGCTCCTACGAGCAGTACTTC
TRBJ2-1 TRBV11-2 . once 15 CASSSIVNAYNEQFF TGTGCCAGCAGCTCCATCGTAAACGCTTACAATGAGCAGTTCTTC
TRBJ2-1 TRBV27 TRBD2 few 17 CASSKAVAGLSYNEQFF TGTGCCAGCAGCAAGGCAGTAGCGGGACTCTCCTACAATGAGCAGTTCTTC
TRBJ2-7 TRBV30 . . 13 CAWSGAFTYEQYF TGTGCCTGGAGTGGGGCTTTTACCTACGAGCAGTACTTC
TRBJ2-3 TRBV7-2 . . 15 CASSPDRSSTDTQYF TGTGCCAGCAGCCCGGACAGATCGAGCACAGATACGCAGTATTTT
TRBJ2-1 TRBV27 . . 13 CASRQGGNNEQFF TGTGCCAGCAGACAGGGGGGGAACAATGAGCAGTTCTTC
TRBJ2-2 TRBV7-2 TRBD1 . 14 CASSLAGQAGELFF TGTGCCAGCAGCTTAGCGGGACAGGCGGGGGAGCTGTTTTTT
TRBJ2-3 TRBV25-1 TRBD2 . 13 CALVSGRADTQYF TGTGCCTTAGTATCTGGGAGGGCGGATACGCAGTATTTT
TRBJ2-5 TRBV7-3 . . 13 CASSLLAQETQYF TGTGCCAGCAGCTTATTGGCTCAAGAGACCCAGTACTTC
TRBJ1-1 TRBV11-3 . . 14 CASSSDPGNTEAFF TGTGCCAGCAGCTCGGACCCGGGGAACACTGAAGCTTTCTTT